Sequencing of this T cell receptor beta chain was carried out in a study of a mutant IDH1 vaccine in newly diagnosed glioma. The wider study: The first vaccination came 4-6 weeks after radiotherapy alone, or with temozolomide cycles. Receipt of radiotherapy, temozolomide, or both preceded the study, and most received both. Week 35 brought visit V12, which was followed by visit V13 at week 47.

Clones were read by immunoSEQ multiplex PCR, and TCRdb kept only the in-frame ones, dropping some. Altogether over 45,000 clones are present, 76% being singletons, with the ten largest covering roughly an eighth. The CDR3 has 14 amino acids. The time point is: week 35, safety follow-up. Each vaccine dose was 300 ug of mutant IDH1 20-mer peptide, with topical imiquimod. Regarding this clone: As yet, its antigen is unknown.

The genes are TRBV21-1 and TRBJ2-6; no DNA check was done on the table's D call, TRBD1. TRBV21-1 is designated a pseudogene. Here the sequenced sample was PBMCs, taken from a glioma patient whose treatment included an IDH1 peptide vaccine. The TCR was taken from a man aged 35 to 55 with glioma. The CDR3 bases are TGTGCCAGCACAGGGGGTTCGGGGGCCAACGTCCTGACTTTC. Its translation: CASTGGSGANVLTF.